This T cell receptor (beta chain) was captured in a study of blood T cell repertoires in COVID-19 (dated by TCRdb to 2019 to 2021). Regarding the complete study: Samples from collaborators originated in the United States, Italy and Spain and spanned both the acute and convalescent phases of COVID-19. The prospective study material was composed of cDNA or gDNA derived from T cells, B-cell-depleted T cells, or PBMCs. Subjects who had been exposed to COVID-19, were actively infected with it, or had recovered from it provided the deeply sampled blood TCRbeta repertoires that made up the dataset. A freely available public database, intended as a resource for researchers studying the immune response to SARS-CoV-2, is where the repertoires were released. The samples were drawn from two sources: the first 160 participants of the ongoing ImmuneRACE study, and 1,254 subjects contributed by 6 global collaborators. The sample metadata nearly always contained a de-identified subject ID, COVID-19 status, age in years and sex. Where available, HLA class I and class II types were taken from metadata supplied by the sample provider and were not determined by assay-based typing. Study-wide findings and limitations: How much clinical and demographic metadata was included differed by source and by participant, and the metadata was provided uncurated.

The immunoSEQ Assay, a bias-controlled multiplex PCR, was used to amplify TCRbeta CDR3 regions from genomic DNA. The source study handled its data this way. The number of nucleated cells in each sample was estimated from the amplification of reference gene primers within the assay. To quantify the absolute abundance of each unique TCRbeta CDR3 rearrangement, sequence reads were collapsed and filtered. For each sample, productive Simpson clonality was calculated as the square root of Simpson's diversity index over productive rearrangements. TCRdb retrieved this table from immuneACCESS and kept in-frame rearrangements only. Not all clones are present; in checked studies, unresolved V genes account for under half, and no reason is known for the remainder. The V and J calls and clone size are taken from that table; D and trimming were inferred from the DNA. The sample profile shows a few hundred thousand clones; 80% to 85% of them were found once. The leading ten clones occupy less than 3.5% of the sample.

This clone was observed once. Its antigen target is currently unknown. Base quality data are lacking; no much larger clone is found one base away. The CDR3 starts with the cysteine, ends with the phenylalanine, and has 13 residues. The read is trimmed to its CDR3 DNA, 39 bases read in frame from base 1. The germline V gene provides CDR1 KGHSH and CDR2 LQKENI. The V and J ends are trimmed by 1 base and 11 bases, leaving 9 bases between them. The collaborating institutions used their own protocols to collect whole blood in K2EDTA tubes. For TCRbeta analysis, collaborator samples were shipped as frozen whole blood, as isolated PBMCs, or as DNA extracted from either sample type.

Material for sequencing was peripheral blood. The chain uses TRBV18 and TRBJ1-6; the D gene assignment is ambiguous. The TCR originated in a woman under 30 with acute or convalescent COVID-19. CDR3 loop: CASSPQRDPPLHF. The DNA sequence is as follows: TGTGCCAGCTCACCACAGAGGGATCCACCCCTCCACTTT. When the CDR3 is completed using the reference TRBV18 and TRBJ1-6 genes on either side, the full variable domain is NAGVMQNPRHLVRRRGQEARLRCSPMKGHSHVYWYRQLPEEGLKFMVYLQKENIIDESGMPKERFSAEFPKEGPSILRIQQVVRGDSAAYFCASSPQRDPPLHFGNGTRLTVT.